These 8 T cell receptor beta chains were all obtained from the same sample, sequenced in a study of blood T cell repertoires in COVID-19. Some clones are missing from TCRdb's copy, which holds only in-frame ones; the method was immunoSEQ multiplex PCR. The table records fewer than 70,000 clones, around 90% of them present only once. Material for sequencing was peripheral blood. The receptors originated from a human donor in a cohort sampled during active COVID-19.

This clone was seen only once. This chain joins TRBV19 and TRBJ1-3; TRBD1 might be the D (5 bases). The ends were cut back, 5 bases at V and 1 base at J, with 12 bases in the middle. The CDR3 is 15 amino acids. The V gene's germline CDR1 is LNHDA and CDR2 SQIVND (reference sequence). CDR3 nucleotides: TGTGCCAGTAGTTGGCGGGGCTTTTCTGGAAACACCATATATTTT. Protein: CASSWRGFSGNTIYF. The full variable domain, with the rest looked up from reference TRBV19 and TRBJ1-3, is DGGITQSPKYLFRKEGQNVTLSCEQNLNHDAMYWYRQDPGQGLRLIYYSQIVNDFQKGDIAEGYSVSREKKESFPLTVTSAQKNPTAFYLCASSWRGFSGNTIYFGEGSWLTVV.

This clone was recorded a few times. This chain joins TRBV10-1 and TRBJ1-2; D may be TRBD1 (6 bases). Trimming cost V 0 bases and J 7 bases, with 15 bases left between them. CDR3 length: 15 amino acids. CDR1 and CDR2 (germline): WNHNN, SYGVQD (reference sequence). Written as DNA, the CDR3 is TGCGCCAGCAGTGAGTCGGTGGGACATCCTTCTGGCTACACCTTC. This sequence encodes CASSESVGHPSGYTF.

This chain uses TRBV3-1 (or the pseudogene TRBV3-2) with TRBJ2-2; D ambiguous. Germline V lookup: CDR1 LGHDT, CDR2 YNNKEL (reference sequence). The CDR3 is 14 residues long. Trimming took 6 bases from V and 5 from J, leaving 13 bases between them. CDR3: CASRLKTGTGELFF. As DNA, the CDR3 is TGTGCCAGCAGGCTTAAGACTGGTACCGGGGAGCTGTTTTTT.

The chain has TRBV28 and TRBJ2-7; the D gene is possibly TRBD1 (5 bases). The length of the CDR3 is 14 residues. Germline V lookup: CDR1 MDHEN, CDR2 SYDVKM. Trimming took 6 bases from V and 4 from J, leaving 16 bases between them. The CDR3 sequence is CASSPRQGRYEQYF. Here the CDR3 DNA reads TGTGCCAGCAGCCCCCGGCAGGGTCGGTACGAGCAGTACTTC.

There are a few counts of this clone. This chain uses TRBV27 with TRBJ2-1; D is ambiguous. The ends were cut back, 7 bases at V and 1 base at J, with 11 bases in the middle. The CDR3 is 14 residues long. Germline V lookup: CDR1 MNHEY, CDR2 SMNVEV (reference sequence). CDR3 protein: CASTKLSSYNEQFF. In DNA form, the CDR3 reads TGTGCCAGCACGAAACTCTCTTCCTACAATGAGCAGTTCTTC.

V usage is TRBV4-1 and J usage is TRBJ1-4; D is unclear. This CDR3 has 14 amino acids. Germline V lookup: CDR1 MGHRA, CDR2 YSYEKL. Trimming took off 4 bases at V and 8 bases at J, with 14 bases between the two ends. The CDR3 is CASSLLFEEEKLFF. The CDR3 DNA reads TGCGCCAGCAGCCTTCTGTTCGAGGAGGAAAAACTGTTTTTT.

The chain joins TRBV5-1 to TRBJ1-5, with D tentatively TRBD1 (6 bases). The V and J ends lost 3 bases and 3 bases respectively, with 10 bases between them. The germline CDR1 and CDR2 sequences are SGHRS and YFSETQ. The CDR3 is 14 residues long. CDR3 loop: CASSWGGPNQPQHF. CDR3 nucleotide sequence: TGCGCCAGCAGCTGGGGGGGGCCCAATCAGCCCCAGCATTTT.

V is TRBV6-2 or TRBV6-3 and J is TRBJ2-4; 9 bases match TRBD2. The CDR3 is 12 amino acids. Trimming removed 5 bases from V and 16 bases from J; junction bases left unmatched: 9. Germline loops: CDR1 MNHEY, CDR2 SVGEGT. Here the CDR3 DNA reads TGTGCCAGCAGTGTATCGCCGGGACTAGCCTACTTC. Residues: CASSVSPGLAYF.